The T cell receptor beta chain described here comes from a study of shared clonotypes between healthy human individuals. There are many counts of this clone. Some clones are missing from TCRdb's copy, which holds only in-frame ones; the method was immunoSEQ multiplex PCR. The sample gives 700,000 or so clones, around 72% of which show up once; about 1.8% is in the top ten. V lost 7 bases and J 5 bases, leaving 18 bases between the germline ends. CDR1 and CDR2 (germline): LNHDA, SQIVND (reference sequence). The CDR3 consists of 15 residues. The sequencing input was memory CD4+ T cells sorted from blood. The subset was: CD45RA-negative fraction. The chain couples TRBV19 to TRBJ1-5, with a tentative D call TRBD1 (5 bases). This sequence was found in a woman aged 25 to 39 in good health. The CDR3 DNA reads as TGTGCCAGTACCTGGGACGGCGGTCCTTATCAGCCCCAGCATTTT. It translates to CASTWDGGPYQPQHF.